These T cell receptor beta chains were read from a single sample in a study of metastatic and nonmetastatic thyroid tumors. TCRdb re-analyzed the PCR reads using MiXCR. The sample carries about 16,000 clones, roughly 30% recorded once. The sequenced material came from tumor tissue. These receptors were collected from a female donor with papillary thyroid cancer or a benign thyroid nodule (not recorded which). Some clones in this sample may be carry-over from other donors' samples. CDR3s include the opening cysteine and the closing phenylalanine or tryptophan. A D gene is named only where the DNA matches it firmly. Only part of the rows carry a size: once, few, many, or a class if the clone is expanded.

j_call d_call clone_size v_call cdr3_nt cdr3_aa
TRBJ2-1 TRBD1 medium-sized TRBV4-1 TGCGCCAGCAGCCACCAGGGGGCATCGAATGAGCAGTTCTTC CASSHQGASNEQFF
TRBJ2-7 TRBD1 medium-sized TRBV5-1 TGCGCCAGCAGCTTGGGACAGGGAACCAGATACGAGCAGTACTTC CASSLGQGTRYEQYF
TRBJ2-3 NA NA TRBV12-3/TRBV12-4 TGTGCCAGCAGCCCGAGGGGTACGCAGTATTTT CASSPRGTQYF
TRBJ2-2 NA NA TRBV6-1 TGTGCCAGCAAGAGACCAGGGGCCGGGGAGCTGTTTTTT CASKRPGAGELFF
TRBJ2-1 TRBD2 few TRBV6-4 TGTGCCAGCAGTGCCCTGTCGGGAGGTGCCTACAATGAGCAGTTCTTC CASSALSGGAYNEQFF
TRBJ1-2 NA NA TRBV10-3 TGTGCCATCGGAGAGATCTATGGCTACACCTTC CAIGEIYGYTF
TRBJ2-7 TRBD1 NA TRBV4-1 TGCGCCAGCAGCCCCCGGACAGGGGATTCCTACGAGCAGTACTTC CASSPRTGDSYEQYF
TRBJ2-3 NA NA TRBV11-2 TGTGCCAGCAGCTTGGGGGACTTCCTCACAGATACGCAGTATTTT CASSLGDFLTDTQYF
TRBJ1-1 NA medium-sized TRBV12-3/TRBV12-4 TGTGCCAGCAGTTTGACAGACTTGAACACTGAAGCTTTCTTT CASSLTDLNTEAFF
TRBJ1-2 NA NA TRBV18 TGTGCCAGCTCACCAAGTCCTATCTATGGCTACACCTTC CASSPSPIYGYTF
TRBJ1-1 TRBD1 NA TRBV6-1 TGTGCCTGCAGTGTGACAGGGGGCACTGCAGCTTTCTTT CACSVTGGTAAFF
TRBJ1-6 NA few TRBV28 TGTGCCAGCAGTTTATATCTCGCAGGGGCTTCACCCCTCCACTTT CASSLYLAGASPLHF
TRBJ2-3 NA NA TRBV5-1 TGCGCCAGCAGCTTGACCGCGTCGAGCGGGCGGCTCCCCACAGATACGCAGTATTTT CASSLTASSGRLPTDTQYF
TRBJ2-5 TRBD2 NA TRBV20-1 TGCAGTGCTAGAGATATCACTAGCGGGAACGATAGGGAGACCCAGTACTTC CSARDITSGNDRETQYF
TRBJ2-7 TRBD1 NA TRBV9 TGTGCCAGCAGCGTAGGGACAGGGGGCCGCGAGCAGTACTTC CASSVGTGGREQYF
TRBJ2-3 TRBD2 many TRBV10-3 TGTGCCGTTAGCGGGGGGGCTGCAGATACGCAGTATTTT CAVSGGAADTQYF
TRBJ2-7 NA NA TRBV20-1 TGCAGTGCTAAAGGGGGTGGGGGATACATATACGAGCCGTACTTC CSAKGGGGYIYEPYF
TRBJ1-1 TRBD1 many TRBV5-6 TGTGCCAGCAGCTTGGGGGACAGGGAGGTGACTGAAGCTTTCTTT CASSLGDREVTEAFF
TRBJ2-1 TRBD2 NA TRBV11-2 TGTGCCAGCAGCGTAGAGCGGGGTAGCTCCTACAATGAGCAGTTCTTC CASSVERGSSYNEQFF
TRBJ2-1 NA few TRBV7-3 TGTGCCAGCAGGTCGAAGCAGTTCTTC CASRSKQFF
TRBJ2-5 TRBD1 many TRBV4-1 TGCGCCAGCAAGGACAGGCTAAAAGAGGCCCAGTACTTC CASKDRLKEAQYF
TRBJ2-7 NA NA TRBV3-1 TGTGCCAGCAGCCCGATGCAGGGCCCAGACGAGCAGTACTTC CASSPMQGPDEQYF
TRBJ2-7 NA NA TRBV20-1 TGCAGTGCTAGAGATCTACTAGACCTGGACGAGCAGTACTTC CSARDLLDLDEQYF
TRBJ2-3 NA NA TRBV11-2 TGTGCCAGCAGGACCCGAGGGTCTGGCGACACAGATACGCAGTATTTT CASRTRGSGDTDTQYF
TRBJ1-4 NA many TRBV20-1 TGCAGTGCTAGAGTGATGGGTCTCAATGAAAAACTGTTTTTT CSARVMGLNEKLFF
TRBJ2-5 TRBD2 many TRBV5-4 TGTGCCAGCAGCGCGACTAGCGGGGGGGGAGAGACCCAGTACTTC CASSATSGGGETQYF
TRBJ2-2 NA medium-sized TRBV2 TGTGCCAGCAGGGGGAGTTTGGGAGCGGGTGAGAACACCGGGGAGCTGTTTTTT CASRGSLGAGENTGELFF
TRBJ1-1 NA NA TRBV5-1 TGCGCCAGCAGCTTGGATCAGGGGACCACTGAAGCTTTCTTT CASSLDQGTTEAFF
TRBJ2-2 NA medium-sized TRBV5-1 TGCGCCAGCAGCTTGACAGGGGGGGACACCGGGGAGCTGTTTTTT CASSLTGGDTGELFF
TRBJ2-7 TRBD2 once TRBV20-1 TGCAGTGCTAGAGATTCTGGGGGTAGCGGGAGTGAATCCTACGAGCAGTACTTC CSARDSGGSGSESYEQYF
TRBJ1-2 NA large TRBV19 TGTGCCAGTAGTATGAACAGAGTATCCACCGAATACCCTAACTATGGCTACACCTTC CASSMNRVSTEYPNYGYTF
TRBJ2-3 TRBD2 medium-sized TRBV12-3/TRBV12-4 TGTGCCAGCACCCTGAGTCCGGGGGGATGCACAGATACGCAGTATTTT CASTLSPGGCTDTQYF
TRBJ1-3 TRBD1 many TRBV5-4 TGTGCCAGCAGCCCCCAGACAGGGCGATCCGGAAACACCATATATTTT CASSPQTGRSGNTIYF
TRBJ2-7 NA many TRBV6-5 TGTGCCAGCAGTTACTCGAGGAGCAGCCACGAGCAGTACTTC CASSYSRSSHEQYF
TRBJ2-5 TRBD2 many TRBV2 TGTGCCAGCAGTGATGGACTAGCGGGGGTTATTCAAGAGACCCAGTACTTC CASSDGLAGVIQETQYF
TRBJ2-1 TRBD2 NA TRBV5-1 TGCGCCAGCAGCTGGGGGACTAGCTCATGGGATAATGAGCAGTTCTTC CASSWGTSSWDNEQFF
TRBJ1-2 TRBD1 NA TRBV30 TGTGCCTGGGACCCAGGGGGAAACTATGGCTACACCTTC CAWDPGGNYGYTF
TRBJ1-3 NA few TRBV28 TGTGCCAGCAGTTCCGCAGGGTCCTCCGGAAACACCATATATTTT CASSSAGSSGNTIYF
TRBJ2-2 TRBD1 few TRBV28 TGTGCCAGCAGTTCCTACCCCGGGACAGAGAACACCGGGGAGCTGTTTTTT CASSSYPGTENTGELFF
TRBJ2-1 NA NA TRBV5-1 TGCTCCAGCAGCTCAATAGCGCGATACTACACTGAGCAGTTCTTC CSSSSIARYYTEQFF
TRBJ1-2 NA NA TRBV28 TGTGCCAGCAGTTCATCGAGGGACGGCTACACCTTC CASSSSRDGYTF
TRBJ1-3 TRBD1 many TRBV27 TGTGCCAGCAGACCAACAGGGGTAGGAAACACCATATATTTT CASRPTGVGNTIYF
TRBJ2-7 NA many TRBV5-1 TGCGCCAGCAGCCCATACTGCGAGCAGTACTTC CASSPYCEQYF
TRBJ2-7 TRBD2 NA TRBV4-2 TGTGCCAGCAGCCAAGATTATCCGGGACTATCCTACGAGCAGTACTTC CASSQDYPGLSYEQYF
TRBJ1-2 NA few TRBV6-1 TGTGCCAGCAGTGAAGCGCTGGGCCTCCGCTATGGCTACACCTTC CASSEALGLRYGYTF
TRBJ1-1 TRBD1 NA TRBV3-1 TGTGCCAGCAGCCCCACAGGGGACACTGAAGCTTTCTTT CASSPTGDTEAFF
TRBJ1-6 NA medium-sized TRBV15 TGTGCCACCAGCAGAGGGGGGGGGCTCGATTCACCCCTCCACTTT CATSRGGGLDSPLHF
TRBJ2-7 TRBD2 NA TRBV11-2 TGTGCCAGCAGCTTAGGACTAGCGGGGCGAAGGATGGACTTC CASSLGLAGRRMDF
TRBJ1-4 TRBD1 NA TRBV20-1 TGCAGTGCCAGTCGGGACAGCTCTAATGAAAAACTGTTTTTT CSASRDSSNEKLFF
TRBJ2-1 NA NA TRBV12-3/TRBV12-4 TGTGCCAGCAGTCCAGGGACCACTACTCAGGAGCAGTTCTTC CASSPGTTTQEQFF
TRBJ2-3 NA NA TRBV20-1 TGCAGTGCTAGAGAAGTAGCTGGCACAGATACGCAGTATTTT CSAREVAGTDTQYF
TRBJ2-3 TRBD2 medium-sized TRBV6-4 TGTGCCAGCAGTGACTCTAGCGGGGGGGCAGATACGCAGTATTTT CASSDSSGGADTQYF
TRBJ1-2 TRBD1 NA TRBV3-1 TGTGCCAGCAGCCAGGGACAGCAAACCTATGGCTACACCTTC CASSQGQQTYGYTF